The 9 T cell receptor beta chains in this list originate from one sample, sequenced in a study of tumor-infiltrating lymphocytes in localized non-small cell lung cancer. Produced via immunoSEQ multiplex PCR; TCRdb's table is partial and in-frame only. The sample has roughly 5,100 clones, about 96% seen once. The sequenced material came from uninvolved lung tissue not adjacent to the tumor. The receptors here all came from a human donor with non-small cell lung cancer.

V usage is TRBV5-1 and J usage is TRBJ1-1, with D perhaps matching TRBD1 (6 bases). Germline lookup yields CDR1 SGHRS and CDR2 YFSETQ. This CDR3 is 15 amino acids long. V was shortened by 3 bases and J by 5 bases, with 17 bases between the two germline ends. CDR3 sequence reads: CASSSTQGGGTEAFF. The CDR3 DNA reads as TGCGCCAGCAGCTCCACACAGGGAGGAGGAACTGAAGCTTTCTTT. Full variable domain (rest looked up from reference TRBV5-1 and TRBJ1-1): KAGVTQTPRYLIKTRGQQVTLSCSPISGHRSVSWYQQTPGQGLQFLFEYFSETQRNKGNFPGRFSGRQFSNSRSEMNVSTLELGDSALYLCASSSTQGGGTEAFFGQGTRLTVV.

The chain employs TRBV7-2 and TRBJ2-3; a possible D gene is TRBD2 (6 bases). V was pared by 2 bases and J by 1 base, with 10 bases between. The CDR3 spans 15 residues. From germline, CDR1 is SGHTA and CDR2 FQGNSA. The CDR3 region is CASSLRLAGTDTQYF. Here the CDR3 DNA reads TGTGCCAGCAGCTTAAGGTTAGCGGGCACAGATACGCAGTATTTT.

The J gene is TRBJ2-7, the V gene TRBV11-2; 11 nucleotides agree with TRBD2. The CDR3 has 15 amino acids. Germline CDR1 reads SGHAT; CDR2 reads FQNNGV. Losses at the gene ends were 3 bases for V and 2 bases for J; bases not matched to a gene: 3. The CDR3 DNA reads TGTGCCAGCAGCTTGCTAGCGGGAGGCCCCTACGAGCAGTACTTC. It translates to CASSLLAGGPYEQYF. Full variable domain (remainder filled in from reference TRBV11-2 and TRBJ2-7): EAGVAQSPRYKIIEKRQSVAFWCNPISGHATLYWYQQILGQGPKLLIQFQNNGVVDDSQLPKDRFSAERLKGVDSTLKIQPAKLEDSAVYLCASSLLAGGPYEQYFGPGTRLTVT.

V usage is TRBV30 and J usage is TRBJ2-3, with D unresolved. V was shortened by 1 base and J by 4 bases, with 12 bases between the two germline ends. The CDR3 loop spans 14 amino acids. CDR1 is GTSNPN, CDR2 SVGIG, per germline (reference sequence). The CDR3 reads CAWSGFPAPDTQYF. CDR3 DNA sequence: TGTGCCTGGAGTGGTTTCCCCGCCCCAGATACGCAGTATTTT.

CDR3 residues: CASSLIGVNTEAFF. CDR3 bases: TGCGCCAGCAGCTTGATAGGGGTGAACACTGAAGCTTTCTTT. The V and J genes are TRBV5-1 and TRBJ1-1; a weak D match, TRBD1 (5 bases). Germline V CDR1 and CDR2: SGHRS, YFSETQ. The V end was cut by 1 base, the J end by 0 bases, with 7 bases between. CDR3 length: 14 residues.

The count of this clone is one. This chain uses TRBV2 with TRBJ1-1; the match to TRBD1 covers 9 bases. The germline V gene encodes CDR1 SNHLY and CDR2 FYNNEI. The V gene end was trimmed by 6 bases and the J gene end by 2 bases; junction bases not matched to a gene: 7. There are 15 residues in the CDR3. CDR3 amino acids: CASSELGQGNTEAFF. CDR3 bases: TGTGCCAGCAGCGAACTGGGACAGGGAAACACTGAAGCTTTCTTT.

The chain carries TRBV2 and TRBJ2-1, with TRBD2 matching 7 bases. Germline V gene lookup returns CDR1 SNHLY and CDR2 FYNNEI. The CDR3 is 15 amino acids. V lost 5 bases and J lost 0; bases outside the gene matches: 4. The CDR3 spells CASSPRTSSYNEQFF. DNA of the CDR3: TGTGCCAGCAGTCCGCGGACTAGCTCCTACAATGAGCAGTTCTTC.

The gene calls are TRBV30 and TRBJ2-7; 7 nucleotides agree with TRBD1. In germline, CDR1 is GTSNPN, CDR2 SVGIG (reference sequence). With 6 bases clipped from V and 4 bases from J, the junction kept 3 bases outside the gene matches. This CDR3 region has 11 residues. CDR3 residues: CACSGGYEQYF. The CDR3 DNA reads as TGTGCCTGTTCAGGGGGATACGAGCAGTACTTC.

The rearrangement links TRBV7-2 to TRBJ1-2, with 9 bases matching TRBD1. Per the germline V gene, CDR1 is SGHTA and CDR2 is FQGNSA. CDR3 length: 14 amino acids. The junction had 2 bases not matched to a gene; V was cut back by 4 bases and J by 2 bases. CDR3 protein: CASSSGQGNYGYTF. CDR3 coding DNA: TGTGCCAGCAGCTCGGGACAGGGAAACTATGGCTACACCTTC.